The 12 T cell receptor beta chains below were found in one sample sequenced in a study of cytomegalovirus exposure and HLA in healthy donors (dated by TCRdb to about 2017). The library was obtained by the immunoSEQ multiplex PCR assay. For the multiplex PCR, a mixture combining 60 forward primers for TCR Vbeta segments and 13 reverse primers for TCR Jbeta segments was used. TCRdb stores this immuneACCESS table with in-frame sequences only. Part of the clones is absent; in the studies checked, under half of the shortfall reflects unresolved V genes, and no reason is known for the rest. This sample has around 110,000 clones in its table, and under 85% of those were observed once. The ten top clones hold more than 4% of the sample. Specimen: PBMCs. Every receptor here comes from a male donor in good health and CMV-seronegative.

This chain joins TRBV5-1 and TRBJ2-1; TRBD2 aligns across 13 bases. Germline CDR1 reads SGHRS; CDR2 reads YFSETQ. V dropped 0 bases and J dropped 14; count of bases not matched to a gene: 2. This CDR3 is built from 13 residues. The CDR3 coding sequence is TGCGCCAGCAGCTTGGAACTAGCGGGAGGGGAGTTCTTC. Translating gives CASSLELAGGEFF. The full variable domain, in which reference TRBV5-1 and TRBJ2-1 provide the parts outside the CDR3, is KAGVTQTPRYLIKTRGQQVTLSCSPISGHRSVSWYQQTPGQGLQFLFEYFSETQRNKGNFPGRFSGRQFSNSRSEMNVSTLELGDSALYLCASSLELAGGEFFGPGTRLTVL.

The chain carries TRBV19 and TRBJ1-2; D is uncertain. V lost 3 bases, J lost 4 bases, and 9 bases lay in between. The germline V gene has CDR1 LNHDA and CDR2 SQIVND (reference sequence). The CDR3 is 13 residues long. CDR3 nucleotide sequence: TGTGCCAGTAGTATCGACACGGTCTATGGCTACACCTTC. Protein sequence: CASSIDTVYGYTF. The complete variable domain, with remaining parts taken from reference TRBV19 and TRBJ1-2, reads DGGITQSPKYLFRKEGQNVTLSCEQNLNHDAMYWYRQDPGQGLRLIYYSQIVNDFQKGDIAEGYSVSREKKESFPLTVTSAQKNPTAFYLCASSIDTVYGYTFGSGTRLTVV.

Remarks on this clone: One end of the junction is discordant with germline, which a read error may explain. The chain links TRBV6-6 to TRBJ2-2; no clear D. The CDR3 has 14 amino acids. Germline-derived CDR1 and CDR2 are MNHNY and SVGAGI (reference sequence). Written as DNA, the CDR3 is TGTGCCAGCAGGCACGAAACAGTCACCGGAGAGCTGTTTTTT. It encodes CASRHETVTGELFF.

The rearrangement joins TRBV28 to TRBJ2-7; the D gene is possibly TRBD2 (5 bases). The CDR3 spans 12 residues. Per germline, CDR1 MDHEN and CDR2 SYDVKM. V was cut by 6 bases and J by 7 bases, with 13 bases left in between. CDR3 sequence reads: CASSSEVQEQYF. CDR3 DNA sequence: TGTGCCAGCAGCTCGGAGGTCCAAGAGCAGTACTTC.

The chain uses TRBV28 and TRBJ2-2; D call uncertain. Germline V lookup: CDR1 MDHEN, CDR2 SYDVKM. V was pared by 6 bases and J by 1 base, with 9 bases between. The CDR3 is 14 amino acids. CDR3 residues: CASRVPGNTGELFF. The CDR3 coding sequence is TGTGCCAGCAGGGTACCGGGGAACACCGGGGAGCTGTTTTTT.

This chain joins TRBV7-2 and TRBJ2-5; D is undetermined. The CDR3 spans 13 residues. Germline V gene data show CDR1 as SGHTA and CDR2 as FQGNSA. V was shortened by 2 bases and J by 7 bases, with 11 bases between the two germline ends. As DNA, the CDR3 is TGTGCCAGCAGCTTATCCGGTGAGGCGACCCAGTACTTC. This codes for CASSLSGEATQYF. Combining the CDR3 with reference TRBV7-2 and TRBJ2-5 gives the whole variable domain GAGVSQSPSNKVTEKGKDVELRCDPISGHTALYWYRQSLGQGLEFLIYFQGNSAPDKSGLPSDRFSAERTGGSVSTLTIQRTQQEDSAVYLCASSLSGEATQYFGPGTRLLVL.

The rearrangement joins TRBV5-1 to TRBJ1-1; TRBD1 is a possible D gene (5 bases). Trimming shortened V by 0 bases and J by 2 bases, and 8 bases separated the two germline ends. CDR1 is SGHRS, CDR2 YFSETQ, per germline. The CDR3 spans 14 residues. CDR3 sequence (DNA): TGCGCCAGCAGCTTGGAGGGGATAAACACTGAAGCTTTCTTT. Its protein product is CASSLEGINTEAFF. Complete variable domain (other parts from reference TRBV5-1 and TRBJ1-1): KAGVTQTPRYLIKTRGQQVTLSCSPISGHRSVSWYQQTPGQGLQFLFEYFSETQRNKGNFPGRFSGRQFSNSRSEMNVSTLELGDSALYLCASSLEGINTEAFFGQGTRLTVV.

V gene TRBV5-1 combines with J gene TRBJ2-7; 12 bases are a match to TRBD1. V was clipped by 3 bases and J by 5 bases; unmatched bases: 3. This CDR3 has 14 residues. Germline V gives CDR1 SGHRS, CDR2 YFSETQ. The CDR3 here is CASSSGQGANEQYF. In DNA, the CDR3 is TGCGCCAGCAGCTCGGGACAGGGGGCCAACGAGCAGTACTTC.

The V call is TRBV28, the J call TRBJ2-1; D is perhaps TRBD2 (6 bases). The CDR3 totals 14 residues. Trimming left V 3 bases short and J 6 bases short, with 12 bases between. Per the germline V gene, CDR1 is MDHEN and CDR2 is SYDVKM. In DNA, the CDR3 is TGTGCCAGCAGTTTTTCTTCGGGGGTCAATGAGCAGTTCTTC. It is translated as CASSFSSGVNEQFF.

The gene calls are TRBV5-4 and TRBJ1-6, with D maybe TRBD1 (6 bases). The CDR3 spans 16 residues. Germline lookup yields CDR1 SGHNT and CDR2 YYREEE (reference sequence). Trimming stripped 0 bases from V and 2 bases from J, with 9 bases between. The CDR3 sequence: CASSLEGVTYNSPLHF. The DNA for the CDR3 is TGTGCCAGCAGCTTGGAGGGGGTAACCTATAATTCACCCCTCCACTTT.

The chain employs TRBV10-2 and TRBJ2-7, with D maybe TRBD1 (5 bases). The CDR3 has 15 amino acids. The V end was cut by 3 bases, the J end by 2 bases, with 14 bases between. Germline V lookup: CDR1 WSHSY, CDR2 SAAADI. The DNA of the CDR3 is TGCGCCAGCAGTGACGGGCAGGGCGTCACCTACGAGCAGTACTTC. Encoded protein: CASSDGQGVTYEQYF.

This rearrangement joins TRBV28 to TRBJ1-1; the D is unclear. The CDR3 length is 11 residues. The V end lost 5 bases, the J end lost 5 bases, and 6 bases lay between the germline ends. CDR1 is MDHEN, CDR2 SYDVKM, per germline. CDR3 sequence: CASSTSTEAFF. The CDR3 DNA sequence: TGTGCCAGCAGTACAAGTACTGAAGCTTTCTTT. Looking up the rest from reference TRBV28 and TRBJ1-1 gives the full variable domain: DVKVTQSSRYLVKRTGEKVFLECVQDMDHENMFWYRQDPGLGLRLIYFSYDVKMKEKGDIPEGYSVSREKKERFSLILESASTNQTSMYLCASSTSTEAFFGQGTRLTVV.